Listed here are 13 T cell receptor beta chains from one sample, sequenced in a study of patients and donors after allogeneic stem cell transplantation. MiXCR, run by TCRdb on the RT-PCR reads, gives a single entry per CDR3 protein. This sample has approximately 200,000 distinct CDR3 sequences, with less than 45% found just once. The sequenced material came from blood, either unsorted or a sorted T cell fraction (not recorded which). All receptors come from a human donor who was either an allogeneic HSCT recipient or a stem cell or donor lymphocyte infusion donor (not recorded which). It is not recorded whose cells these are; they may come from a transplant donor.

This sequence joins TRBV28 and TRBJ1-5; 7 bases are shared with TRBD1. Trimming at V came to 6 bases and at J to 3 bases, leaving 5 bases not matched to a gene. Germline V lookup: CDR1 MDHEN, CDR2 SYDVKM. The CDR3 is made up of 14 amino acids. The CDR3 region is CASRGTANNQPQHF. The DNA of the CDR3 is TGTGCCAGCAGGGGGACAGCCAACAATCAGCCCCAGCATTTT.

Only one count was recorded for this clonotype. In nucleotides, the CDR3 is TGTGCCAGCAGCCTAAGTAGCGGGAGCTCCTACGAGCAGTACTTC. This gives the protein CASSLSSGSSYEQYF. V gene TRBV7-6 combines with J gene TRBJ2-7, with 9 bases fitting TRBD2. J was trimmed by 0 bases and V by 5 bases; bases with no gene match: 5. The CDR3 contains 15 residues. Germline CDR1 SGHVS, CDR2 FNYEAQ.

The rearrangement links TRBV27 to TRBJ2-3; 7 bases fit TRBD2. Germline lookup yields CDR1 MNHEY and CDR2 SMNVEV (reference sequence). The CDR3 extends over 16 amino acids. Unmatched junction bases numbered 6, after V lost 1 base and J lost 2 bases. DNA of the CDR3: TGTGCCAGCAGTTTATATCGAGCGGGGTTCACAGATACGCAGTATTTT. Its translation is CASSLYRAGFTDTQYF.

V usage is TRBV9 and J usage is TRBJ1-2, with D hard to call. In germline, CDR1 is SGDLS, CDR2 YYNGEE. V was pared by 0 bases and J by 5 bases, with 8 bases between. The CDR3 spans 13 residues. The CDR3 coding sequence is TGTGCCAGCAGCGTAGGAGCAAGTTATGGCTACACCTTC. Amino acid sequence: CASSVGASYGYTF.

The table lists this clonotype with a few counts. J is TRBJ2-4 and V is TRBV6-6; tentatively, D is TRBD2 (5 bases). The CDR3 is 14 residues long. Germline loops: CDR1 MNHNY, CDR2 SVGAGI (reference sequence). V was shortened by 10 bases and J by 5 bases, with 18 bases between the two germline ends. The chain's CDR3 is CATSWRWRENIQYF. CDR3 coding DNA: TGTGCCACTTCCTGGAGGTGGCGCGAAAACATTCAGTACTTC.

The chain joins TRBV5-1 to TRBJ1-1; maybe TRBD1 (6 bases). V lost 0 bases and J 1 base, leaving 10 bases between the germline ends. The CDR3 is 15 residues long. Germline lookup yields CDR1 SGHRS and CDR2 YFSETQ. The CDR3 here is CASSLAPTGNTEAFF. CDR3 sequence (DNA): TGCGCCAGCAGCTTGGCCCCGACAGGGAACACTGAAGCTTTCTTT.

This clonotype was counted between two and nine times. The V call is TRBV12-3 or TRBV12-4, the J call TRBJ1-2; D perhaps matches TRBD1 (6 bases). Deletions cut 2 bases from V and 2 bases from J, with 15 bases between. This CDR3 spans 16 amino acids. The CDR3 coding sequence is TGTGCCAGCAGTTTACGGGTGCACAGGGAGAACTATGGCTACACCTTC. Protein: CASSLRVHRENYGYTF.

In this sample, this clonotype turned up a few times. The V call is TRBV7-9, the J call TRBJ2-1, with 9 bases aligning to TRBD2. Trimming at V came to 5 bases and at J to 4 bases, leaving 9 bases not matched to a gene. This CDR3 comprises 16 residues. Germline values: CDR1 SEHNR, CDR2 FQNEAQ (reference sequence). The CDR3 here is CASSPGLAHYYNEQFF. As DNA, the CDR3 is TGTGCCAGCAGCCCGGGACTAGCTCATTATTACAATGAGCAGTTCTTC. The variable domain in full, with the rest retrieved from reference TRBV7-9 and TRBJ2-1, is DTGVSQNPRHKITKRGQNVTFRCDPISEHNRLYWYRQTLGQGPEFLTYFQNEAQLEKSRLLSDRFSAERPKGSFSTLEIQRTEQGDSAMYLCASSPGLAHYYNEQFFGPGTRLTVL.

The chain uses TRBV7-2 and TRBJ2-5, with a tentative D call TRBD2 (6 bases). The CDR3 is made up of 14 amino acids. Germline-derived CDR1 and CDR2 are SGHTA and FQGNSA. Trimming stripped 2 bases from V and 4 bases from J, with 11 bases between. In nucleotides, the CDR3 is TGTGCCAGCAGCTTAAGGAAGCGGGTAGAGACCCAGTACTTC. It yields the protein CASSLRKRVETQYF.

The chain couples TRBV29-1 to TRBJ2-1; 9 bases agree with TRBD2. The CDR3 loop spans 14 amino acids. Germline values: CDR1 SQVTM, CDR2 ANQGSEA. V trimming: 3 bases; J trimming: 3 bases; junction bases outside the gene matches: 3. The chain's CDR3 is CSVDGTSFYNEQFF. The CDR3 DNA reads TGCAGCGTTGATGGGACTAGCTTCTACAATGAGCAGTTCTTC.

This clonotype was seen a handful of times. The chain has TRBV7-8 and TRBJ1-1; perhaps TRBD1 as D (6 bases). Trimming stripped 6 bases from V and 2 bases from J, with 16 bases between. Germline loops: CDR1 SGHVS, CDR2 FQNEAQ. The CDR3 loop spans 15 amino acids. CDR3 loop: CASRPLRGGNTEAFF. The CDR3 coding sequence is TGTGCCAGCAGGCCCCTTAGGGGGGGCAACACTGAAGCTTTCTTT.

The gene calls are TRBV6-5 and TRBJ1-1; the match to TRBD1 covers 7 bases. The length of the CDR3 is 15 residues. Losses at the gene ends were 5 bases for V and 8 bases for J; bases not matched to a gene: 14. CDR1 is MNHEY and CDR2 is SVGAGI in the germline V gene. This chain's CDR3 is CASSGTASERFEAFF. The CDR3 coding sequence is TGTGCCAGCAGTGGGACAGCCTCGGAGCGATTCGAAGCTTTCTTT.

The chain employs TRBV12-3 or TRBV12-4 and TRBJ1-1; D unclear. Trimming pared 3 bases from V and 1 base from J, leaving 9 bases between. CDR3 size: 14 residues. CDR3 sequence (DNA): TGTGCCAGCAGTTTTGTTTCCAGGAACACTGAAGCTTTCTTT. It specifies CASSFVSRNTEAFF.